The 25 T cell receptor beta chains reported below all come from one sample, sequenced in a study of blood T cell repertoires in COVID-19. TCRdb keeps only in-frame clones here, not all; method: immunoSEQ multiplex PCR. The table records 180,000 or so clones, around four fifths of them present only once. The sample consisted of PBMCs or T cells enriched from blood (not recorded which). These receptors originate from a woman aged 60-75 years who had recovered from COVID-19.

The genes are TRBV4-2 and TRBJ1-3, with TRBD1 matching 10 bases. V shed 2 bases, J shed 6 bases, and the junction held 7 bases outside the gene matches. This CDR3 spans 16 amino acids. CDR1 is LGHNA, CDR2 YNFKEQ, per germline. The DNA for the CDR3 is TGTGCCAGCAGCCAATCCGGGACAGGGGCCCCAAACACCATATATTTT. This codes for CASSQSGTGAPNTIYF.

The rearrangement joins TRBV6-5 to TRBJ2-7; TRBD2 agrees at 8 bases. The CDR3 contains 13 residues. With 8 bases clipped from V and 7 bases from J, the junction kept 10 bases outside the gene matches. CDR1 and CDR2 (germline): MNHEY, SVGAGI. The CDR3 nucleotides read TGTGCCAGCTTGGGGACTAGAGCCGGTGAGCAGTACTTC. Protein product: CASLGTRAGEQYF.

The chain joins TRBV30 to TRBJ2-1; 8 nucleotides line up with TRBD2. The CDR3 contains 15 residues. CDR1 GTSNPN and CDR2 SVGIG come from the germline V gene (reference sequence). The V and J ends lost 4 bases and 3 bases, in that order; junction bases with no gene match: 8. The CDR3 DNA reads as TGTGCCTGGACTAAAGGCGGGACTAGCTACAATGAGCAGTTCTTC. Translated: CAWTKGGTSYNEQFF.

The gene calls are TRBV5-1 and TRBJ2-3, with a tentative D call TRBD2 (5 bases). V lost 8 bases and J 5 bases, leaving 21 bases between the germline ends. The CDR3 is made up of 15 amino acids. Germline loops: CDR1 SGHRS, CDR2 YFSETQ. The CDR3 DNA reads as TGCGCCAGTACCACCGACATGACTATTCTAGATACGCAGTATTTT. It yields the protein CASTTDMTILDTQYF.

As regards this clone: Relative to the germline gene, one junction end is altered; a read error may explain this. The chain couples TRBV6-2 or TRBV6-3 to TRBJ1-2; 11 bases agree with TRBD1. CDR1 and CDR2 from the germline V gene are MNHEY and SVGEGT. The CDR3 loop spans 15 amino acids. The CDR3 loop reads CASSNSDRGHYGYTF. The CDR3 DNA sequence: TGTGCCAGCAGTAACTCGGACAGGGGGCACTATGGCTACACCTTC.

The gene calls are TRBV29-1 and TRBJ1-1; tentative D call: TRBD1 (5 bases). The V end lost 7 bases, the J end lost 5 bases, and 17 bases lay between the germline ends. This CDR3 is 13 amino acids long. Germline V gene data show CDR1 as SQVTM and CDR2 as ANQGSEA. Here the CDR3 DNA reads TGCAGCGCGGGGGTCGGGGGAGATACTGAAGCTTTCTTT. It codes for CSAGVGGDTEAFF.

The chain has TRBV27 and TRBJ1-2; D is possibly TRBD1 (5 bases). CDR3 length equals 14 residues. Between the trimmed V and J ends, which lost 0 bases and 4 bases, there was a span of 9 bases. Germline assignment: CDR1 MNHEY and CDR2 SMNVEV (reference sequence). CDR3 amino acids: CASSLSSRVYGYTF. The CDR3 DNA sequence: TGTGCCAGCAGTTTATCGTCCAGGGTCTATGGCTACACCTTC.

This clone appeared once. Written as DNA, the CDR3 is TGTGCCATCAGTGAGGGCACAGAATACTACGAGCAGTACTTC. Translated, it gives CAISEGTEYYEQYF. The chain employs TRBV10-3 and TRBJ2-7; D gene ambiguous. The CDR3 consists of 14 residues. The V end lost 2 bases, the J end lost 3 bases, and 11 bases lay between the germline ends. CDR1 and CDR2 from the germline V gene are ENHRY and SYGVKD.

In this sample, this clone turned up a few times. The chain uses TRBV6-1 and TRBJ1-5, with a possible D match to TRBD1 (6 bases). CDR1 and CDR2 from the germline V gene are MNHNS and SASEGT. V lost 3 bases to trimming and J lost 2 bases, with 14 bases between them. CDR3 length equals 16 residues. CDR3 DNA: TGTGCCAGCAGTGATTCTGGACAGTGGGGCAATCAGCCCCAGCATTTT. Protein sequence: CASSDSGQWGNQPQHF.

CDR3 sequence reads: CASSARQGKSVDTIYF. The CDR3 DNA is TGTGCCAGCAGCGCCCGACAGGGGAAGAGCGTGGACACCATATATTTT. V and J are TRBV9 and TRBJ1-3; 8 bases map to TRBD1. From germline, CDR1 is SGDLS and CDR2 YYNGEE. The CDR3 totals 16 residues. V dropped 3 bases and J dropped 8; count of bases not matched to a gene: 13.

This clone was seen more than once but under ten times. In DNA, the CDR3 is TGTGCCAGCAACCCCATGGGACAGGGGAACACTGAAGCTTTCTTT. The encoded protein is CASNPMGQGNTEAFF. The rearrangement uses TRBV2 and TRBJ1-1; 9 bases align to TRBD1. V trimming: 7 bases; J trimming: 1 base; junction bases outside the gene matches: 7. Germline V gives CDR1 SNHLY, CDR2 FYNNEI. The CDR3 extends over 15 amino acids. Variable domain in full (rest from reference TRBV2 and TRBJ1-1): EPEVTQTPSHQVTQMGQEVILRCVPISNHLYFYWYRQILGQKVEFLVSFYNNEISEKSEIFDDQFSVERPDGSNFTLKIRSTKLEDSAMYFCASNPMGQGNTEAFFGQGTRLTVV.

The chain uses TRBV7-9 and TRBJ1-2; D perhaps matches TRBD1 (6 bases). V lost 5 bases and J lost 11, with 15 bases in between. Germline lookup yields CDR1 SEHNR and CDR2 FQNEAQ (reference sequence). The CDR3 has 12 residues. The CDR3 loop reads CASSQPRGGYTF. The CDR3 DNA sequence: TGTGCCAGCAGCCAGCCCCGAGGGGGATACACCTTC.

The chain carries TRBV3-1 (or the pseudogene TRBV3-2) and TRBJ2-3; 14 bases match TRBD2. Looked up from germline, CDR1 is LGHDT and CDR2 is YNNKEL (reference sequence). This CDR3 has 18 residues. The J segment lost 4 bases and the V segment lost 3 bases, leaving 9 bases of the junction unmatched. The CDR3 bases are TGTGCCAGCAGCCATGCCCGACTAGCGGGAGGGCGTGCAGATACGCAGTATTTT. Its translation: CASSHARLAGGRADTQYF.

V and J are TRBV19 and TRBJ2-1; TRBD2 aligns across 8 bases. Germline CDR1 LNHDA, CDR2 SQIVND (reference sequence). The CDR3 is made up of 20 amino acids. Trimming removed 3 bases from V and 4 bases from J; junction bases left unmatched: 20. The CDR3 coding sequence is TGTGCCAGTAGTATGCGTGACCCTTTCAGCGGGAGAGGGATTTACAATGAGCAGTTCTTC. It encodes CASSMRDPFSGRGIYNEQFF.

Here the CDR3 reads CASSLVGGLHGYTF. CDR3 sequence (DNA): TGTGCCAGCAGCTTGGTGGGGGGTTTACATGGCTACACCTTC. The V gene is TRBV5-4, the J gene TRBJ1-2; TRBD1 is a possible D gene (5 bases). Per germline, CDR1 SGHNT and CDR2 YYREEE (reference sequence). The CDR3 covers 14 residues. V gave up 0 bases and J gave up 6 bases, with 12 bases separating them.

The chain uses TRBV9 and TRBJ1-1; 8 nucleotides line up with TRBD1. The CDR3 runs 16 residues. The germline gives CDR1 SGDLS, CDR2 YYNGEE. V lost 4 bases to trimming and J lost 1 base; unmatched junction nucleotides: 9. In nucleotides, the CDR3 is TGTGCCAGCAGCCCCAGGACAGGGAAAAGGAACACTGAAGCTTTCTTT. Translating gives CASSPRTGKRNTEAFF.

The V call is TRBV4-2, the J call TRBJ2-3; 9 nucleotides agree with TRBD2. V lost 1 base, J lost 6 bases, and 11 bases stayed unmatched. Per germline, CDR1 LGHNA and CDR2 YNFKEQ. The CDR3 has 17 residues. CDR3: CASSQVGRGGGADTQYF. The CDR3 DNA reads TGTGCCAGCAGCCAAGTGGGTCGCGGCGGGGGGGCCGATACGCAGTATTTT.

The CDR3, as DNA: TGTGCCAGCAGTTACGCGGGAGGGCCCCCAGATACGCAGTATTTT. The encoded protein is CASSYAGGPPDTQYF. This sequence joins TRBV6-5 and TRBJ2-3, with 9 bases matching TRBD2. With 2 bases clipped from V and 4 bases from J, the junction kept 4 bases outside the gene matches. The length of the CDR3 is 15 residues. Germline CDR1 and CDR2: MNHEY and SVGAGI.

This chain joins TRBV10-2 and TRBJ2-1, with 8 bases identical to TRBD2. CDR3 length: 18 amino acids. Trimming at V came to 4 bases and at J to 1 base, leaving 12 bases not matched to a gene. Per the germline V gene, CDR1 is WSHSY and CDR2 is SAAADI. The CDR3 bases are TGCGCCAGCAGTGCTAATCCTTTGAGCGGGAGTTCCTACAATGAGCAGTTCTTC. It is translated as CASSANPLSGSSYNEQFF.

The CDR3: CASSLFVGASGPYEQYF. The CDR3 DNA follows: TGTGCCAGCAGTTTATTCGTCGGTGCTAGCGGACCCTACGAGCAGTACTTC. The chain links TRBV27 to TRBJ2-7; 7 bases are a match to TRBD2. With 1 base clipped from V and 2 bases from J, the junction kept 11 bases outside the gene matches. Germline loops: CDR1 MNHEY, CDR2 SMNVEV (reference sequence). This CDR3 comprises 17 residues.

The rearrangement uses TRBV28 and TRBJ1-2; 9 bases line up with TRBD1. Germline V gene lookup returns CDR1 MDHEN and CDR2 SYDVKM. This CDR3 has 15 amino acids. V trimming: 5 bases; J trimming: 1 base; junction bases outside the gene matches: 5. The DNA for the CDR3 is TGTGCCAGCAGTATGGGACAGGGATATAACTATGGCTACACCTTC. This translates into CASSMGQGYNYGYTF.

The chain employs TRBV12-5 and TRBJ2-7; TRBD2 might be the D (6 bases). Germline CDR1 LGHNT, CDR2 FRNRAP. Trimming took off 0 bases at V and 3 bases at J, with 18 bases between the two ends. The CDR3 runs 17 residues. The CDR3 nucleotides read TGTGCTAGTGGTTTGGTACGTCGGCTCGGCGGGGACTACGAGCAGTACTTC. Amino acids: CASGLVRRLGGDYEQYF.

This sequence joins TRBV12-3 or TRBV12-4 and TRBJ2-5; D may be TRBD2 (6 bases). This CDR3 comprises 12 residues. The V end was cut by 6 bases, the J end by 5 bases, with 10 bases between. CDR3 residues: CASRGGWETQYF. The CDR3 region has the DNA TGTGCCAGCAGGGGGGGATGGGAGACCCAGTACTTC.

The J gene is TRBJ2-1, the V gene TRBV6-5; TRBD2 agrees at 11 bases. The CDR3 sequence is 14 residues long. J lost 6 bases, V lost 8 bases, and 6 bases had no gene match. CDR1 and CDR2 from the germline V gene are MNHEY and SVGAGI. DNA of the CDR3: TGTGCCAGCCACCTAGCGGGGGGTTTCAATGAGCAGTTCTTC. Translating it yields CASHLAGGFNEQFF.

The chain carries TRBV25-1 and TRBJ1-1, with 8 bases lining up with TRBD1. Germline CDR1 MGHDK, CDR2 SYGVNS. The ends lost 8 bases at V and 6 bases at J; junction bases unmatched: 2. The length of the CDR3 is 11 residues. CDR3 DNA: TGTGCCAGCGGACAGGGTTCTGAAGCTTTCTTT. It encodes CASGQGSEAFF.